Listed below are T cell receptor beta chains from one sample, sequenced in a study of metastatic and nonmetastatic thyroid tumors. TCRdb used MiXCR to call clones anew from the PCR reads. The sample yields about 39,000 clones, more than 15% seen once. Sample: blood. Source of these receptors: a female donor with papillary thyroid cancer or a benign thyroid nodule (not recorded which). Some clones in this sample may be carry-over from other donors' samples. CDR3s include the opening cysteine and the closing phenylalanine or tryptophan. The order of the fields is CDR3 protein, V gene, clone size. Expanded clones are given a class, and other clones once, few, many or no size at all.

CASTLLGLAGVPKEQFF	TRBV28	few
CASGQETQYF	TRBV11-2	many
CASSLSSFSTGELFF	TRBV7-9	many
CASSYSQGSNQPQHF	TRBV6-6	.
CATSTLGGSQETQYF	TRBV5-7	many
CASRVGGFPTYEQYF	TRBV28	few
CASSPGVHTGELFF	TRBV6-4	.
CASTPGTSSNQPQHF	TRBV6-1	.
CASIDSTATEAFF	TRBV6-1	few
CASSPKDRGSLAAFF	TRBV13	.
CASSFPRGRSFF	TRBV28	many
CSASEVALGYTF	TRBV20-1	.
CASSLLRDSGNTIYF	TRBV11-2	many
CASMKGNTDTQYF	TRBV27	many
CASRSTLPLHF	TRBV28	many
CASTTVAEAFF	TRBV19	many
CASSGVIGGELFF	TRBV10-1	many
CAFTAGTENTEAFF	TRBV30	.
CASSDASGTDTQYF	TRBV6-4	.
CASSFTGAVDTQYF	TRBV12-3/TRBV12-4	many
CAWSGSLSWSQYF	TRBV30	many
CASSQVDIGFRGHNEQFF	TRBV4-1	.
CASSQSGSNAEAFF	TRBV6-1	many
CASSERGQRNSPLHF	TRBV6-1	many
CASSPEREPGETQYF	TRBV5-8	many
CSAETLAGPGKTQYF	TRBV20-1	many
CASRREEGVINEQYF	TRBV7-2	once
CASSLLADSSYEQYF	TRBV5-5	many